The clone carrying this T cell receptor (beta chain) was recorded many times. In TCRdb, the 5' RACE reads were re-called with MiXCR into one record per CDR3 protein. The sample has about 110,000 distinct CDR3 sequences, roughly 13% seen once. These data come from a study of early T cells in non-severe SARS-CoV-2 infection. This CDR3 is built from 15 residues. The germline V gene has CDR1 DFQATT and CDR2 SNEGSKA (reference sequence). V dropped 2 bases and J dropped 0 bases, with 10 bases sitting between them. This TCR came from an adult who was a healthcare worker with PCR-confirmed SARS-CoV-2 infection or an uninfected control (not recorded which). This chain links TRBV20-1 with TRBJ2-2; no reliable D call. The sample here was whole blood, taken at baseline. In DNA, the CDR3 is TGCAGTGCTAGATTCGTTTCTCCGAACACCGGGGAGCTGTTTTTT. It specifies CSARFVSPNTGELFF.